The 12 T cell receptor beta chains reported below all come from one sample, sequenced in a study of OX40 agonist ivuxolimab in advanced cancers. Only in-frame clones appear in the TCRdb table, and some are missing; sequencing was by immunoSEQ multiplex PCR. Counted here are 49,000 or so clones, about nine tenths occurring once; the ten biggest clones make up around half. The specimen comprised CD4+ or CD8+ T cells sorted from blood, sampled in a trial of the OX40 agonist ivuxolimab. These receptor sequences come from an adult with an advanced solid tumor such as melanoma, head and neck, liver or kidney cancer.

On this clone itself: Germline and junction disagree at one end, which may indicate a read error. The V and J genes are TRBV4-1 and TRBJ2-3; tentative D call: TRBD1 (5 bases). Germline lookup yields CDR1 MGHRA and CDR2 YSYEKL. The CDR3 runs to 13 residues. CDR3 DNA sequence: TGCGCCAGCAGTCCGTGGGGCACAGATATGCAGTATTTT. Protein product: CASSPWGTDMQYF.

This rearrangement joins TRBV7-8 to TRBJ2-7; D is ambiguous. The germline V gene has CDR1 SGHVS and CDR2 FQNEAQ. The CDR3 has 14 amino acids. Trimming shortened V by 3 bases and J by 0 bases, and 9 bases separated the two germline ends. The CDR3 nucleotides are TGTGCCAGCAGCTTTACCCGAGACTCCTACGAGCAGTACTTC. It is translated as CASSFTRDSYEQYF.

The J gene is TRBJ2-4, the V gene TRBV9; 7 bases align to TRBD1. Germline V CDR1 and CDR2: SGDLS, YYNGEE. V dropped 3 bases and J dropped 9; count of bases not matched to a gene: 9. This CDR3 spans 14 amino acids. The CDR3, as DNA: TGTGCCAGCAGCGAAAATGACAGGGTTGGCATTCAGTACTTC. This encodes CASSENDRVGIQYF.

The J gene is TRBJ1-5, the V gene TRBV7-8; D remains ambiguous. Between the trimmed V and J ends, which lost 3 bases and 8 bases, there was a span of 14 bases. Germline lookup yields CDR1 SGHVS and CDR2 FQNEAQ. The CDR3 spans 14 residues. The CDR3, as DNA: TGTGCCAGCAGCTTTGGGCCTAGTAGTGAGCCCCAGCATTTT. This gives the protein CASSFGPSSEPQHF.

The CDR3 DNA is TGTGCCAGTGGCTTGGGGACAGATACGCAGTATTTT. Protein sequence: CASGLGTDTQYF. The V and J genes are TRBV2 and TRBJ2-3, with no clear D. V dropped 9 bases and J dropped 3 bases, with 10 bases sitting between them. The CDR3 has 12 residues. Germline V lookup: CDR1 SNHLY, CDR2 FYNNEI.

The gene calls are TRBV4-3 and TRBJ1-6; maybe TRBD1 (6 bases). The CDR3 runs 17 residues. V lost 0 bases and J lost 0, with 9 bases in between. In germline, CDR1 is LGHNA, CDR2 YSLEER. The CDR3 loop reads CASSQDRGSSYNSPLHF. The CDR3 DNA reads as TGCGCCAGCAGCCAAGATAGGGGGAGCTCCTATAATTCACCCCTCCACTTT.

The chain couples TRBV10-3 to TRBJ1-4; a possible D gene is TRBD1 (5 bases). CDR3 length: 14 residues. Germline V CDR1 and CDR2: ENHRY, SYGVKD. V lost 4 bases and J lost 3, with 9 bases in between. This chain's CDR3 is CAISGGRSNEKLFF. CDR3 bases: TGTGCCATCAGTGGGGGCAGGTCTAATGAAAAACTGTTTTTT.

This rearrangement joins TRBV6-6 to TRBJ1-2; D possibly corresponds to TRBD1 (5 bases). The CDR3 runs to 15 residues. Germline CDR1 reads MNHNY; CDR2 reads SVGAGI (reference sequence). With 2 bases removed from V and 4 bases from J, the gap between germline ends came to 14 bases. CDR3 loop: CASSYNQGLAYGYTF. The CDR3 nucleotides read TGTGCCAGCAGTTACAACCAGGGTCTCGCCTATGGCTACACCTTC.

The table lists this clone with a few counts. V usage is TRBV5-8 and J usage is TRBJ1-5; no firm D call. From germline, CDR1 is SGHTS and CDR2 YDEGEE. The CDR3 is made up of 12 amino acids. Trimming took 3 bases from V and 5 from J, leaving 6 bases between them. CDR3 region: CASSYNDQPQHF. Written as DNA, the CDR3 is TGTGCCAGCAGCTACAACGATCAGCCCCAGCATTTT.

The chain has TRBV7-8 and TRBJ2-5, with D perhaps TRBD2 (6 bases). V was pared by 2 bases and J by 5 bases, with 12 bases between. CDR3 size: 14 residues. From germline, CDR1 is SGHVS and CDR2 FQNEAQ. The CDR3 DNA is TGTGCCAGCAGCTTATTGCGGGGATGGGAGACCCAGTACTTC. Its protein is CASSLLRGWETQYF.

Details on this clone: The junction differs from germline at one of its ends, possibly a read error. The J gene is TRBJ2-6, the V gene TRBV11-3, with a weak D call TRBD2 (6 bases). CDR1 is SGHNT and CDR2 is YENEEA in the germline V gene. The CDR3 sequence is 12 residues long. The CDR3 sequence: CASSPGGNVLTF. The DNA of the CDR3 is TGTGCCAGCAGCCCCGGGGGCAACGTCCTGACTTTC.

This clone occurred once. J is TRBJ1-2 and V is TRBV7-9; TRBD1 agrees at 10 bases. Germline-derived CDR1 and CDR2 are SEHNR and FQNEAQ (reference sequence). J was trimmed by 8 bases and V by 5 bases; bases with no gene match: 8. This CDR3 is 14 amino acids long. Here the CDR3 DNA reads TGTGCCAGCAGCCGAAGACAGGGGGCGGAAGGCTACACCTTC. Protein sequence: CASSRRQGAEGYTF.